A selection of T cell receptor beta chains follows, all from one sample in a study of CD8+ T cells in alopecia areata. The table came from immunoSEQ multiplex PCR; TCRdb's copy has only in-frame clones and leaves some out. The table includes some 210,000 clones, 50% to 65% detected once. The sample was CD4+ T cells sorted from blood, taken at week 0. These receptors all stem from a human donor with alopecia areata. Both conserved end residues are part of each CDR3. The D gene is left open where the match is weak. Clone size appears in some rows only: once, few, many, or a class for an expanded clone.

clone size	V gene	D gene	J gene	CDR3 length	CDR3 DNA	CDR3 protein
once	TRBV25-1	NA	TRBJ2-1	15	TGTGCCAGCAGTGAATCACAGCGGTCCTACAATGAGCAGTTCTTC	CASSESQRSYNEQFF
NA	TRBV11-2	TRBD1	TRBJ1-2	18	TGTGCCAGCAGCCCCTATCGCGCCAGACAGGGGGATAACTATGGCTACACCTTC	CASSPYRARQGDNYGYTF
once	TRBV4-1	NA	TRBJ1-4	13	TGCGCCAGCAGCCAAGTAATTAATGAAAAACTGTTTTTT	CASSQVINEKLFF
NA	TRBV6-5	NA	TRBJ1-1	16	TGTGCCAGCAGATACAGATCTCGGGGGCGGAACACTGAAGCTTTCTTT	CASRYRSRGRNTEAFF
once	TRBV5-4	TRBD1	TRBJ2-3	15	TGTGCCAGCCATACAGGGGGCGGTAGCACAGATACGCAGTATTTT	CASHTGGGSTDTQYF
NA	TRBV7-3	TRBD2	TRBJ2-3	16	TGTGCCAGCAGCACGGGGGGAGCGGGAGCGGCAGATACGCAGTATTTT	CASSTGGAGAADTQYF
NA	TRBV25-1	NA	TRBJ2-5	14	TGTGCCAGCAGTGAATATGCGGGGTTGGAGACCCAGTACTTC	CASSEYAGLETQYF
NA	TRBV7-2	NA	TRBJ2-7	16	TGTGCCAGCAGCCAAGCAGGGACATCACTTACCTACGAGCAGTACTTC	CASSQAGTSLTYEQYF
few	TRBV4-1	NA	TRBJ1-4	15	TGCGCCAGCAGCCAAGTATACACCGATAATGAAAAACTGTTTTTT	CASSQVYTDNEKLFF
NA	TRBV7-3	NA	TRBJ1-5	16	TGTGCCAGCAGCTTGGTTTGCAGTACGTCTTATCAGCCCCAGCATTTT	CASSLVCSTSYQPQHF
NA	TRBV29-1	TRBD1	TRBJ1-5	13	TGCAGCGTTCGGACAGGGAGCAATCAGCCCCAGCATTTT	CSVRTGSNQPQHF
NA	TRBV6-1	NA	TRBJ1-1	14	TGTGCCAGCAGTGAATTATCGGTTATCCCTGAAGCTTTCTTT	CASSELSVIPEAFF
NA	TRBV28	NA	TRBJ2-3	12	TGTGCCAGCAAGAGCGTCGCAGATACGCAGTATTTT	CASKSVADTQYF
NA	TRBV6-1	NA	TRBJ1-2	9	TGTGCCAGCACCCTTGGCTACACCTTC	CASTLGYTF
few	TRBV27	NA	TRBJ2-3	15	TGTGCCAGCAGTTTATCAACGCGGTCGGCAGATACGCAGTATTTT	CASSLSTRSADTQYF
few	TRBV28	NA	TRBJ2-5	11	TGTGCCAGCAGCTACCAAGAGACCCAGTACTTC	CASSYQETQYF
NA	TRBV7-3	TRBD1	TRBJ2-2	17	TGTGCCAGCAGCTCCGTCCCGGGACAGGCGAACACCGGGGAGCTGTTTTTT	CASSSVPGQANTGELFF
NA	TRBV27	TRBD1	TRBJ2-6	15	TGTGCCAGCAGGGACAGGCTCTCTGGGGCCAACGTCCTGACTTTC	CASRDRLSGANVLTF
NA	TRBV2	NA	TRBJ2-2	12	TGTGCCAGCAGGCCGAACACCGGGGAGCTGTTTTTT	CASRPNTGELFF
few	TRBV20-1	NA	TRBJ1-4	11	TGCAGTGCTAAACAGAATGAAAAACTGTTTTTT	CSAKQNEKLFF
NA	TRBV6-5	NA	TRBJ2-2	15	TGTGCCAGCACTAACCGGGACATACTCACCGGGGAGCTGTTTTTT	CASTNRDILTGELFF
NA	TRBV11-3	NA	TRBJ2-3	12	TGTGCCAGCAGCAAAGACACAGATACGCAGTATTTT	CASSKDTDTQYF
few	TRBV23-1	NA	TRBJ1-2	13	TGCGCCAGCAGTGCAGAGATTAACTATGGCTACACCTTC	CASSAEINYGYTF
NA	TRBV7-9	NA	TRBJ1-1	14	TGTGCCAGCAGCTTACAGGGCCTGAACACTGAAGCTTTCTTT	CASSLQGLNTEAFF
NA	TRBV5-1	NA	TRBJ2-1	14	TGCGCCAGCAGCCCTATAACTAGCACCTATGAGCAGTTCTTC	CASSPITSTYEQFF
NA	TRBV20-1	NA	TRBJ1-1	11	TGCAGTGCTAGAGAGACTCTGGAGGCTTTCTTT	CSARETLEAFF
once	TRBV6-1	TRBD2	TRBJ2-1	13	TGTGCCAGCAGTGCGGGACTAGCGGACCCGCAGTTCTTC	CASSAGLADPQFF
NA	TRBV29-1	TRBD1	TRBJ2-2	14	TGCAGCGTTGAGCGCAGGGGGTATACCGGGGAGCTGTTTTTT	CSVERRGYTGELFF
few	TRBV6-1	NA	TRBJ1-6	13	TGTGCCAGCACCACACTAGATAATTCACCCCTCCACTTT	CASTTLDNSPLHF
NA	TRBV29-1	NA	TRBJ1-1	12	TGCAGCGTTGAAGCAGGGTTGACAAAAGCTTTCTTT	CSVEAGLTKAFF
NA	TRBV30	NA	TRBJ1-2	14	TGTGCCTGGAGTAGGAGTTCTTCTAACTATGGCTACACCTTC	CAWSRSSSNYGYTF
NA	TRBV5-1	NA	TRBJ1-5	15	TGCGCCAGCAGCTTGGGACATTCTAGCAATCAGCCCCAGCATTTT	CASSLGHSSNQPQHF
NA	TRBV29-1	NA	TRBJ2-2	10	TGCAGCGTTGAAGACAGGGGGGTGTTTTTT	CSVEDRGVFF
NA	TRBV6-1	TRBD1	TRBJ2-2	15	TGTGCCAGCAGTGTAGGACAGGCTAACACCGGGGAGCTGTTTTTT	CASSVGQANTGELFF
few	TRBV19	TRBD2	TRBJ2-5	16	TGTGCCAGTAGTACAGGACTAGCGGGAGCCCCAGAGACCCAGTACTTC	CASSTGLAGAPETQYF
NA	TRBV6-5	NA	TRBJ1-6	12	TGTGCCAGCAAATTTCCTAATTCACCCCTCCACTTT	CASKFPNSPLHF
NA	TRBV5-1	TRBD1	TRBJ1-6	15	TGCGCCAGCAGCCCAGGACAGGGGGCGTATTCACCCCTCCACTTT	CASSPGQGAYSPLHF
NA	TRBV5-5	NA	TRBJ1-1	12	TGTGCCAGCAGCTTGTTGGTGACTGAAGCTTTCTTT	CASSLLVTEAFF
NA	TRBV7-9	NA	TRBJ2-3	16	TGTGCCAGCAGCCCCCTTTGGACGGGGAGTTCAGATACGCAGTATTTT	CASSPLWTGSSDTQYF
few	TRBV10-2	TRBD2	TRBJ2-1	13	TGCGCCAGTACTAGCGGGAGGGCCCGCGAGCAGTTCTTC	CASTSGRAREQFF
NA	TRBV29-1	TRBD1	TRBJ1-1	15	TGCAGCGTTGAAGTAAGGGACAGGGATTTCACTGAAGCTTTCTTT	CSVEVRDRDFTEAFF
NA	TRBV27	NA	TRBJ1-2	17	TGTGCCAGCTGCTACACGTCCGAGCCCGGGAGTAACTATGGCTACACCTTC	CASCYTSEPGSNYGYTF
few	TRBV30	NA	TRBJ2-7	12	TGTGCCTGGAGTGAGGGCGTGTACGAGCAGTACTTC	CAWSEGVYEQYF